The clone carrying this TCR beta chain was found many times. Its target is not known. This record belongs to a study of neurological immune-mediated disorders. Germline V gives CDR1 ENHRY, CDR2 SYGVKD. This CDR3 is 17 amino acids long. The V gene end was trimmed by 0 bases and the J gene end by 6 bases; junction bases not matched to a gene: 8. Study conclusions and caveats: Patients with HTLV-1-associated myelopathy had the highest level of TCR clonal expansion, whereas patients with multiple sclerosis had the lowest level, falling beneath the level found in healthy controls.

Synthesis of cDNA was carried out by template-switch 5'RACE. The reaction used 10-nucleotide random UMIs. TCRdb itself ran the 5' RACE reads through MiXCR, one entry per CDR3 protein. The repertoire holds some 25,000 distinct CDR3 sequences, with 5% to 7% as singletons. This TCR derives from a woman in her 40s in good health. The gene calls are TRBV10-3 and TRBJ1-5, with 10 bases aligning to TRBD1. Sequencing input: PBMCs. This chain's CDR3 is CAISESLSGQGFQPQHF. CDR3 DNA: TGTGCCATCAGTGAGTCTTTGTCGGGACAGGGGTTTCAGCCCCAGCATTTT.